The source of this TCR beta chain is a study of regulatory T cells in long-lasting Graves disease. Library construction for TCR beta used iRepertoire HTBI primers and Arm-PCR of CDR3 regions. TCRdb called the multiplex PCR reads again in MiXCR, with one record for every CDR3 protein. The table lists a few hundred thousand distinct CDR3 sequences, roughly 15% of them singletons. Time point defined: newly diagnosed GD, antithyroid drugs for less than 3 months. Generation of the TCR library employed RNA extracted from PBMCs. As regards this clonotype: The antigen is unknown. It is likely a read error: a sequence one base away is far more abundant.

The CDR3 extends over 14 amino acids. Germline values: CDR1 SGHTA, CDR2 FQGNSA. V shed 5 bases and J 2 bases; nucleotides not matched to a gene: 4. Study conclusions and caveats: Between persistent patients, more than 2,500 public clonotypes were shared, exceeding the approximately 900 shared between new patients. Newly diagnosed disease favored TRBV20-1 and TRBJ2-1 over persistent disease.

The data were also submitted as part of a second study, on T cells in Graves' hyperthyroidism and ophthalmopathy. As reported in that work: Exclusions: uncontrolled infection, other autoimmune disease, pregnancy, lactation. Diagnostic assessment was based on clinical symptoms, serum thyroxine and TRAb, thyroid ultrasound and orbital computed tomography.

The chain has TRBV7-2 and TRBJ2-3, with TRBD2 identical over 7 bases. This sequence originates from a woman aged 18-29 years with Graves disease. This material consisted of peripheral blood mononuclear cells (PBMCs), taken at new diagnosis, from a patient treated with antithyroid drugs. CDR3 nucleotide sequence: TGTGCCAGCAGCATGGGGACTACCACAGATACGCAGTATTTT. Encoded protein: CASSMGTTTDTQYF.